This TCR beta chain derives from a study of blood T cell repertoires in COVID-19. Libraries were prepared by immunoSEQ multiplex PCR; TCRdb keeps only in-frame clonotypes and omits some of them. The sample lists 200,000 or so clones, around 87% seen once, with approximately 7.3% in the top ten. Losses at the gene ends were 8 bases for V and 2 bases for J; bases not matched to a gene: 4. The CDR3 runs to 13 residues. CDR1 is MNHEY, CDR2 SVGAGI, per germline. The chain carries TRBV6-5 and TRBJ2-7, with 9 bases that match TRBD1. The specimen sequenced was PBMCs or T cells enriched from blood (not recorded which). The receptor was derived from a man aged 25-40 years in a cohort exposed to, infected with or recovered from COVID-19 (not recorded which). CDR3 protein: CASRGQGTYEQYF. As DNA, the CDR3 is TGTGCCAGCCGAGGACAGGGGACCTACGAGCAGTACTTC.